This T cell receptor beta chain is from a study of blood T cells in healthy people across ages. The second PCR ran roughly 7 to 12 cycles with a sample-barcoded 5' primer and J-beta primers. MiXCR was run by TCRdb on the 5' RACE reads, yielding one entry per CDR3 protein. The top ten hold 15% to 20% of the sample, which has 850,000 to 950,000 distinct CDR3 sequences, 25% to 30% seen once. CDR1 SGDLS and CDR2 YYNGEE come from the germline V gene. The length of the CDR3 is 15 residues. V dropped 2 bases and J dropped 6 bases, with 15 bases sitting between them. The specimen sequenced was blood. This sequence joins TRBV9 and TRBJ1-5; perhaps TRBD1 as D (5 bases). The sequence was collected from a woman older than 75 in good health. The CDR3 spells CASSVEGNGGQPQHF. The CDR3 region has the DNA TGTGCCAGCAGCGTGGAGGGGAATGGGGGTCAGCCCCAGCATTTT.